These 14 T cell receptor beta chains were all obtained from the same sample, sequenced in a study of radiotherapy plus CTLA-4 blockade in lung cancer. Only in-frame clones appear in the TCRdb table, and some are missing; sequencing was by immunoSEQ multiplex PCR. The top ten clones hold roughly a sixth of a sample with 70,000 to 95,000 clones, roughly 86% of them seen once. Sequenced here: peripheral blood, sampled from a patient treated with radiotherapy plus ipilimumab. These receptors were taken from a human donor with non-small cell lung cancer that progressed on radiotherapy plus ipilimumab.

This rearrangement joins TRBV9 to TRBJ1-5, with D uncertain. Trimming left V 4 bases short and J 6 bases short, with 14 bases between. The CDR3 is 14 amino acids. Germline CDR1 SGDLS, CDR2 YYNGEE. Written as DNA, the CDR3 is TGTGCCAGCAGCCCGCAGGCCGCAGGTCAGCCCCAGCATTTT. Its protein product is CASSPQAAGQPQHF.

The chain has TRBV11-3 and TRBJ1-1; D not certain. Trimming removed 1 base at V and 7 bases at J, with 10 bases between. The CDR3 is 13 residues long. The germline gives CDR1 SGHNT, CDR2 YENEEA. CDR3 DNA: TGTGCCAGCAGCTTAGCACAGCCTGGTGAAGCTTTCTTT. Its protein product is CASSLAQPGEAFF.

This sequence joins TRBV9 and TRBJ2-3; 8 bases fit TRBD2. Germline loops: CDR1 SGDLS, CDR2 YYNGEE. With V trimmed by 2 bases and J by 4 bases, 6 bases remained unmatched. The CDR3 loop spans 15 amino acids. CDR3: CASSVATTSADTQYF. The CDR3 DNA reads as TGTGCCAGCAGCGTGGCCACGACTAGCGCAGATACGCAGTATTTT.

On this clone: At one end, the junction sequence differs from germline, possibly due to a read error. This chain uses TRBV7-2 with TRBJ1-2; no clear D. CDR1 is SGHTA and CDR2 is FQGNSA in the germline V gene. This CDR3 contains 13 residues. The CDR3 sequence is CASSFRSDRLQLF. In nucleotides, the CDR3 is TGTGCCAGCAGCTTTAGATCGGACCGCTTACAACTTTTC.

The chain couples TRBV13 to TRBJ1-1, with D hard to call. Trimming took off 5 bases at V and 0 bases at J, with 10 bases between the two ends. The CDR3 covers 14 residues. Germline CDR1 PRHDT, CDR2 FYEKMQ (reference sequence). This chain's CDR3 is CASSPNLMNTEAFF. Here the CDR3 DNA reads TGTGCCAGCAGCCCAAACCTTATGAACACTGAAGCTTTCTTT.

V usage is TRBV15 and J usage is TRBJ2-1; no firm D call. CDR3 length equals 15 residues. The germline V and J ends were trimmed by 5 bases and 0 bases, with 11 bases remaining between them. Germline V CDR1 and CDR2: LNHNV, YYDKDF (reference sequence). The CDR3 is CATSGPPSSYNEQFF. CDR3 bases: TGTGCCACCAGCGGGCCCCCGAGCTCCTACAATGAGCAGTTCTTC.

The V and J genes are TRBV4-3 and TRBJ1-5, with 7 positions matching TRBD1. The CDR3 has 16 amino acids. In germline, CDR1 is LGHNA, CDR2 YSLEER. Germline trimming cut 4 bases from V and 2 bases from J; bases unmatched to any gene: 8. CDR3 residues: CASSLMFQGGNQPQHF. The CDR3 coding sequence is TGCGCCAGCAGCCTAATGTTCCAGGGGGGCAATCAGCCCCAGCATTTT.

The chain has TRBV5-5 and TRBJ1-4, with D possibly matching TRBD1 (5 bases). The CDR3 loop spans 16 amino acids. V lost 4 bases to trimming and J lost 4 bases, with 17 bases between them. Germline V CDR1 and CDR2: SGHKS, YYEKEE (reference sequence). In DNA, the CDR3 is TGTGCCAGCAGCCCGCCGCCGGGACGACATAATGAAAAACTGTTTTTT. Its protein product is CASSPPPGRHNEKLFF.

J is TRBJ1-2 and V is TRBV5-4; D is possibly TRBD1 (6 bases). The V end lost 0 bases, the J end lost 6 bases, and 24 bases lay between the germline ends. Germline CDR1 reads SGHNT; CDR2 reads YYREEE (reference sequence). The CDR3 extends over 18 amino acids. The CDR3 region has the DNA TGTGCCAGCAGCTTGGAGGAAGGATGGGAGGGGGGTTTGGATGGCTACACCTTC. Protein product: CASSLEEGWEGGLDGYTF.

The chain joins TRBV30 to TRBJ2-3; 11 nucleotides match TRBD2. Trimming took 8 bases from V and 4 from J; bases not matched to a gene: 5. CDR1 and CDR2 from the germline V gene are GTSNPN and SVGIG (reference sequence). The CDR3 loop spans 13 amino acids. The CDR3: CARTSGSADTQYF. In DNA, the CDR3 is TGTGCCCGTACTAGCGGGAGTGCAGATACGCAGTATTTT.

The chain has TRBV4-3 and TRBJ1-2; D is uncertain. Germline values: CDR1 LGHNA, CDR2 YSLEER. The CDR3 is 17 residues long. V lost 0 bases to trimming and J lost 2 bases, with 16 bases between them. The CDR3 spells CASSQDAQIGPNYGYTF. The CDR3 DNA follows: TGCGCCAGCAGCCAAGATGCCCAGATCGGCCCCAACTATGGCTACACCTTC.

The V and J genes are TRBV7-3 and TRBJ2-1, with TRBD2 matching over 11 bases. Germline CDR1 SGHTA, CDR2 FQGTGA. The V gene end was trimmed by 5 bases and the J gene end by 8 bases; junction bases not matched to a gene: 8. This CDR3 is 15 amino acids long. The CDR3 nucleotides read TGTGCCAGCAGCCATGAACTAGCGGGAGTTGATGAGCAGTTCTTC. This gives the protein CASSHELAGVDEQFF.

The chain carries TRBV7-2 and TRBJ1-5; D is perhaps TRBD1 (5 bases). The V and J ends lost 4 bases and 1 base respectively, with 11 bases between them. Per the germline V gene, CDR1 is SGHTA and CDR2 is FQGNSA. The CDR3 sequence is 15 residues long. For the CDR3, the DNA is TGTGCCAGCAGCTCCCCCGGGGGGAGCAATCAGCCCCAGCATTTT. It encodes CASSSPGGSNQPQHF.

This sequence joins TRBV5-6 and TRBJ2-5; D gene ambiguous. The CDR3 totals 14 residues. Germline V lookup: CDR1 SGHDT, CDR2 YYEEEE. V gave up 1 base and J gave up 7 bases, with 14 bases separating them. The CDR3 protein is CASSLTAGVGTQYF. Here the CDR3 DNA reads TGTGCCAGCAGCTTGACGGCAGGCGTGGGGACCCAGTACTTC.